The 9 T cell receptor beta chains given below trace back to one sample, sequenced in a study of cytomegalovirus exposure and HLA in healthy donors. The PCR contained 60 Vbeta and 13 Jbeta primers. Repertoires were generated with immunoSEQ multiplex PCR, while TCRdb's copy carries only in-frame clones and drops some. Found here are approximately 130,000 clones, around 77% of them singletons; the top ten hold around 1.2%. The sample was PBMCs. All receptors come from a man aged 50-59 years in good health and CMV-seronegative.

The chain carries TRBV7-8 and TRBJ1-4; D call uncertain. CDR1 is SGHVS and CDR2 is FQNEAQ in the germline V gene. This CDR3 comprises 14 residues. Trimming pared 5 bases from V and 7 bases from J, leaving 14 bases between. The CDR3 loop is CASSVGLRGEKLFF. CDR3 nucleotides: TGTGCCAGCAGCGTCGGCCTGCGGGGTGAAAAACTGTTTTTT. Based on the CDR3 plus reference TRBV7-8 and TRBJ1-4, the full variable domain is GAGVSQSPRYKVAKRGQDVALRCDPISGHVSLFWYQQALGQGPEFLTYFQNEAQLDKSGLPSDRFFAERPEGSVSTLKIQRTQQEDSAVYLCASSVGLRGEKLFFGSGTQLSVL.

This clone was observed a handful of times. This CDR3 is CASSPVSGGTYEQYF. As DNA, the CDR3 is TGTGCCAGCTCACCGGTATCCGGCGGGACCTACGAGCAGTACTTC. V and J are TRBV18 and TRBJ2-7; D may be TRBD2 (6 bases). Trimming pared 3 bases from V and 2 bases from J, leaving 14 bases between. Germline V lookup: CDR1 KGHSH, CDR2 LQKENI. The CDR3 consists of 15 residues.

This clone came up a few times. The V and J genes are TRBV18 and TRBJ2-7, with 7 bases that match TRBD1. This CDR3 has 14 residues. V gave up 6 bases and J gave up 4 bases; unmatched junction bases: 9. Germline CDR1 and CDR2: KGHSH and LQKENI. The CDR3 protein is CASSRQGPNYEQYF. CDR3 DNA sequence: TGTGCCAGCTCCCGACAGGGACCTAATTACGAGCAGTACTTC.

J is TRBJ1-5 and V is TRBV27; 10 bases line up with TRBD1. V lost 4 bases to trimming and J lost 6 bases; unmatched junction nucleotides: 6. The CDR3 is 15 amino acids. Germline V gene sequence: CDR1 MNHEY, CDR2 SMNVEV (reference sequence). Here the CDR3 reads CASSSDRGRVQPQHF. CDR3 coding DNA: TGTGCCAGCAGTTCAGACAGGGGGCGGGTTCAGCCCCAGCATTTT.

About this clone itself: Additional DNA sequences in this sample encode the identical CDR3. The chain couples TRBV29-1 to TRBJ2-7, with 8 bases aligning to TRBD1. V trimming: 7 bases; J trimming: 1 base; junction bases outside the gene matches: 3. This CDR3 has 12 residues. The V gene's germline CDR1 is SQVTM and CDR2 ANQGSEA. The CDR3 nucleotides are TGCAGCGCCGGACAGGGATCCTACGAGCAGTACTTC. It yields the protein CSAGQGSYEQYF.

The chain employs TRBV4-1 and TRBJ1-1; 7 positions agree with TRBD1. Germline CDR1 is MGHRA and CDR2 is YSYEKL. CDR3 size: 14 residues. V lost 4 bases to trimming and J lost 6 bases; unmatched junction nucleotides: 8. The CDR3 spells CASSPRQGVSEAFF. The CDR3 bases are TGCGCCAGCAGCCCTCGCCAGGGGGTCTCTGAAGCTTTCTTT.

The count of this clone is one. The rearrangement joins TRBV19 to TRBJ2-2; 9 bases map to TRBD2. The germline V gene encodes CDR1 LNHDA and CDR2 SQIVND (reference sequence). The V gene end was trimmed by 3 bases and the J gene end by 5 bases; junction bases not matched to a gene: 4. This CDR3 region has 15 residues. CDR3 sequence (DNA): TGTGCCAGTAGTATGCGGGAGGGCCAGACCGGGGAGCTGTTTTTT. Translation: CASSMREGQTGELFF.

The V and J genes are TRBV5-1 and TRBJ2-5; 11 bases line up with TRBD2. The CDR3 covers 14 residues. With V trimmed by 1 base and J by 5 bases, 1 base remained unmatched. The V gene's germline CDR1 is SGHRS and CDR2 YFSETQ. CDR3 in DNA: TGCGCCAGCAGCTTGACTAGCGGGAGTGAGACCCAGTACTTC. This gives the protein CASSLTSGSETQYF. The full variable domain, rest sourced from reference TRBV5-1 and TRBJ2-5, is KAGVTQTPRYLIKTRGQQVTLSCSPISGHRSVSWYQQTPGQGLQFLFEYFSETQRNKGNFPGRFSGRQFSNSRSEMNVSTLELGDSALYLCASSLTSGSETQYFGPGTRLLVL.

The chain is built from TRBV7-9 and TRBJ2-4; a possible D gene is TRBD1 (6 bases). The CDR3 is 17 residues long. V was trimmed by 4 bases and J by 0 bases, leaving 16 bases between them. CDR1 and CDR2 from the germline V gene are SEHNR and FQNEAQ (reference sequence). The CDR3 loop reads CASSSDRWGTAKNIQYF. The CDR3 nucleotides are TGTGCCAGCAGCTCCGACAGGTGGGGAACAGCCAAAAACATTCAGTACTTC.